This T cell receptor beta chain derives from a study of radiation and T cells in renal cell carcinoma. Specified time point: blood 2 weeks post-SBRT. Treatment denoted: 15 Gy SBRT to primary tumor, nephrectomy 4 weeks later. Points on this clone: Its antigen is undetermined.

Study-level points and caveats: From baseline, blood top tumor clonotypes peaked at 2 weeks post-radiation.

Germline V lookup: CDR1 SNHLY, CDR2 FYNNEI. There are 15 residues in the CDR3. Trimming took 2 bases from V and 5 from J; bases not matched to a gene: 5. TCRdb's table, derived via immunoSEQ multiplex PCR, lists solely in-frame clones and lacks some. The sample lists 45,000 to 55,000 clones; 75% to 85% were seen once. This TCR was sampled from a woman in her 70s with renal cell carcinoma. This sequence joins TRBV2 and TRBJ2-5; TRBD2 aligns across 10 bases. The sample was blood, taken from a patient whose treatment included radiotherapy and nephrectomy. CDR3 coding DNA: TGTGCCAGCAGTGAACTAGCGGGGGAGAGGGAGACCCAGTACTTC. This encodes CASSELAGERETQYF.